The 28 T cell receptor beta chains reported below all come from one sample, sequenced in a study of radiation and T cells in renal cell carcinoma. The data were produced by immunoSEQ multiplex PCR, yet TCRdb's version contains in-frame clones alone and is incomplete. The profile shows 150,000 or so clones, nearly 90% of them singletons. The time point was: baseline pretreatment blood. Treatment denoted: 15 Gy SBRT to primary tumor, nephrectomy 4 weeks later. Here the sequenced sample was blood, taken from a patient whose treatment included radiotherapy and nephrectomy. Receptors originate from a woman aged 45 to 65 with renal cell carcinoma.

The J gene is TRBJ2-1, the V gene TRBV7-6; D not certain. The CDR3 is 17 residues long. Germline CDR1 and CDR2: SGHVS and FNYEAQ. Trimming removed 1 base from V and 0 bases from J, with 13 bases in between. The CDR3 sequence is CASSLEADPGSYNEQFF. CDR3 nucleotide sequence: TGTGCCAGCAGCTTAGAGGCCGATCCGGGCTCCTACAATGAGCAGTTCTTC.

This clone showed up just a few times. The chain links TRBV7-8 to TRBJ1-1; 10 bases align to TRBD1. J lost 5 bases, V lost 5 bases, and 2 bases had no gene match. In germline, CDR1 is SGHVS, CDR2 FQNEAQ. The CDR3 runs to 13 residues. CDR3 residues: CASSRDRGTEAFF. CDR3 sequence (DNA): TGTGCCAGCAGCCGGGACAGGGGTACTGAAGCTTTCTTT.

The rearrangement joins TRBV6-5 to TRBJ1-6; perhaps TRBD1 as D (5 bases). Trimming stripped 4 bases from V and 4 bases from J, with 8 bases between. This CDR3 has 14 amino acids. Germline CDR1 is MNHEY and CDR2 is SVGAGI. DNA of the CDR3: TGTGCCAGCAGTTCCCCAGGGTATAATTCACCCCTCCACTTT. Protein: CASSSPGYNSPLHF.

This chain links TRBV2 with TRBJ2-5; D may be TRBD2 (5 bases). The CDR3 covers 12 residues. The V end was cut by 4 bases, the J end by 12 bases, with 15 bases between. The germline V gene has CDR1 SNHLY and CDR2 FYNNEI. The CDR3 sequence: CASSGIEGREYF. In DNA, the CDR3 is TGTGCCAGCAGTGGGATCGAGGGTAGGGAGTACTTC. The complete variable domain, with remaining parts taken from reference TRBV2 and TRBJ2-5, reads EPEVTQTPSHQVTQMGQEVILRCVPISNHLYFYWYRQILGQKVEFLVSFYNNEISEKSEIFDDQFSVERPDGSNFTLKIRSTKLEDSAMYFCASSGIEGREYFGPGTRLLVL.

This clone came up a few times. The chain is built from TRBV6-1 and TRBJ1-5; D possibly corresponds to TRBD1 (5 bases). The CDR3 is 14 amino acids. Trimming shortened V by 1 base and J by 3 bases, and 7 bases separated the two germline ends. Germline values: CDR1 MNHNS, CDR2 SASEGT. The CDR3 region is CASSEGQFNQPQHF. The CDR3 coding sequence is TGTGCCAGCAGTGAAGGACAGTTCAATCAGCCCCAGCATTTT.

This rearrangement joins TRBV7-9 to TRBJ2-1; 12 bases fit TRBD2. J lost 5 bases, V lost 5 bases, and 4 bases had no gene match. Germline CDR1 is SEHNR and CDR2 is FQNEAQ (reference sequence). The CDR3 loop spans 15 amino acids. CDR3 sequence (DNA): TGTGCCAGCAGCCACGGACTAGCGGGGAACAATGAGCAGTTCTTC. Amino acid sequence: CASSHGLAGNNEQFF.

The chain has TRBV9 and TRBJ2-6; TRBD1 is a possible D gene (5 bases). Germline V gene lookup returns CDR1 SGDLS and CDR2 YYNGEE. The CDR3 sequence is 19 residues long. Trimming removed 3 bases from V and 0 bases from J, with 19 bases in between. CDR3 in DNA: TGTGCCAGCAGCGCCCGGACACCCCAACCCAGCTCTGGGGCCAACGTCCTGACTTTC. Protein: CASSARTPQPSSGANVLTF.

The chain is built from TRBV5-1 and TRBJ1-1; TRBD1 agrees at 8 bases. Germline-derived CDR1 and CDR2 are SGHRS and YFSETQ. The CDR3 has 17 amino acids. Germline trimming cut 0 bases from V and 1 base from J; bases unmatched to any gene: 8. The CDR3 here is CASSLVSGQGSNTEAFF. CDR3 DNA: TGCGCCAGCAGCTTGGTCTCCGGACAGGGCTCGAACACTGAAGCTTTCTTT. The full variable domain, completed using reference TRBV5-1 and TRBJ1-1, is KAGVTQTPRYLIKTRGQQVTLSCSPISGHRSVSWYQQTPGQGLQFLFEYFSETQRNKGNFPGRFSGRQFSNSRSEMNVSTLELGDSALYLCASSLVSGQGSNTEAFFGQGTRLTVV.

The J gene is TRBJ2-5, the V gene TRBV6-1, with 9 bases lining up with TRBD1. The germline V gene encodes CDR1 MNHNS and CDR2 SASEGT. The CDR3 extends over 13 amino acids. The V and J ends lost 8 bases and 4 bases, in that order; junction bases with no gene match: 5. CDR3: CASANRGRETQYF. CDR3 nucleotide sequence: TGTGCCAGCGCAAACAGGGGGCGAGAGACCCAGTACTTC.

This sequence joins TRBV4-2 and TRBJ2-5, with a weak D call TRBD2 (7 bases). The CDR3 contains 18 residues. The germline V gene has CDR1 LGHNA and CDR2 YNFKEQ. Trimming cost V 1 base and J 3 bases, with 21 bases left between them. The CDR3: CASSQGLRGGGRKETQYF. In nucleotides, the CDR3 is TGTGCCAGCAGCCAAGGGTTAAGGGGGGGCGGGCGGAAAGAGACCCAGTACTTC.

As regards this clone: The junction departs from germline at one end; a sequencing error may be responsible. The CDR3 loop is CASSLGTSGSTDTQYF. The CDR3 DNA follows: TGTGCTAGCAGCTTGGGGACTAGCGGGAGCACAGATACGCAGTATTTT. The genes are TRBV7-7 and TRBJ2-3; 12 bases match TRBD2. CDR3 length: 16 residues. Germline values: CDR1 SSHAT, CDR2 FNYEAQ (reference sequence). The whole variable domain, filled in from reference TRBV7-7 and TRBJ2-3, reads GAGVSQSPRYKVTKRGQDVTLRCDPISSHATLYWYQQALGQGPEFLTYFNYEAQPDKSGLPSDRFSAERPEGSISTLTIQRTEQRDSAMYRCASSLGTSGSTDTQYFGPGTRLTVL.

The gene calls are TRBV4-3 and TRBJ1-5; D gene ambiguous. CDR1 and CDR2 from the germline V gene are LGHNA and YSLEER. Trimming took 1 base from V and 4 from J, leaving 11 bases between them. The CDR3 consists of 15 residues. The CDR3 reads CASSQGVSTNQPQHF. The CDR3, as DNA: TGCGCCAGCAGCCAAGGGGTTTCGACAAATCAGCCCCAGCATTTT.

The chain joins TRBV7-9 to TRBJ1-2; D not certain. Germline assignment: CDR1 SEHNR and CDR2 FQNEAQ (reference sequence). The CDR3 totals 13 residues. Trimming removed 4 bases at V and 8 bases at J, with 14 bases between. The CDR3 spells CASSSTETIGYTF. CDR3 nucleotides: TGTGCCAGCAGCTCGACCGAGACTATAGGCTACACCTTC.

The gene calls are TRBV10-3 and TRBJ2-3, with D possibly being TRBD2 (6 bases). Per germline, CDR1 ENHRY and CDR2 SYGVKD. The CDR3 loop spans 16 amino acids. V lost 1 base and J 1 base, leaving 12 bases between the germline ends. The CDR3 region has the DNA TGTGCCATCAGTGAGTATGATAGCGGACGCACAGATACGCAGTATTTT. Translating it yields CAISEYDSGRTDTQYF.

The chain employs TRBV9 and TRBJ2-3; D is unclear. Germline CDR1 reads SGDLS; CDR2 reads YYNGEE. The CDR3 contains 15 residues. V gave up 4 bases and J gave up 7 bases, with 19 bases separating them. The DNA for the CDR3 is TGTGCCAGCAGCTCTACCTCCCCAGATTTGCATACGCAGTATTTT. This translates into CASSSTSPDLHTQYF.

The chain uses TRBV7-2 and TRBJ2-7, with 9 bases that match TRBD1. This CDR3 is 15 amino acids long. Trimming removed 6 bases from V and 1 base from J; junction bases left unmatched: 7. CDR1 and CDR2 (germline): SGHTA, FQGNSA. CDR3 nucleotide sequence: TGTGCCAGCAGTTTGGACAGGGGTACTTCCTACGAGCAGTACTTC. It encodes CASSLDRGTSYEQYF.

The chain uses TRBV11-1 and TRBJ2-5; TRBD1 or TRBD2 may be the D gene (6 bases each). Trimming pared 6 bases from V and 1 base from J, leaving 15 bases between. The CDR3 spans 15 residues. The germline CDR1 and CDR2 sequences are SGHAT and FQDESV (reference sequence). Here the CDR3 reads CASSRRGAGQETQYF. The DNA for the CDR3 is TGTGCCAGCAGTCGAAGGGGGGCCGGCCAAGAGACCCAGTACTTC.

J is TRBJ1-1 and V is TRBV6-1; D perhaps matches TRBD1 (6 bases). Germline-derived CDR1 and CDR2 are MNHNS and SASEGT. The germline V and J ends were trimmed by 6 bases and 5 bases, with 16 bases remaining between them. The CDR3 has 14 amino acids. The CDR3 nucleotides read TGTGCCAGCAGCCTCGCGGGGGCGGGGACTGAAGCTTTCTTT. Residues: CASSLAGAGTEAFF.

The count of this clone is one. The CDR3 DNA reads as TGTGCCAGTAGTCCGGACAGGGCAGGAGGTGAAAAACTGTTTTTT. Protein product: CASSPDRAGGEKLFF. The V and J genes are TRBV19 and TRBJ1-4; TRBD1 matches at 8 bases. Unmatched junction bases numbered 9, after V lost 5 bases and J lost 7 bases. Looked up from germline, CDR1 is LNHDA and CDR2 is SQIVND (reference sequence). The CDR3 sequence is 15 residues long.

The gene calls are TRBV11-2 and TRBJ1-3; perhaps TRBD1 as D (6 bases). This CDR3 is 15 amino acids long. V was cut by 5 bases and J by 2 bases, with 13 bases left in between. Per germline, CDR1 SGHAT and CDR2 FQNNGV. In nucleotides, the CDR3 is TGTGCCAGCAGCCGCACAGGGACTACTGGAAACACCATATATTTT. Protein: CASSRTGTTGNTIYF.

The rearrangement joins TRBV19 to TRBJ1-1, with 7 positions matching TRBD1. The V gene end was trimmed by 9 bases and the J gene end by 1 base; junction bases not matched to a gene: 5. Germline-derived CDR1 and CDR2 are LNHDA and SQIVND (reference sequence). CDR3 length: 13 amino acids. CDR3 loop: CASIDRANTEAFF. In DNA form, the CDR3 reads TGTGCCAGCATCGACAGGGCGAACACTGAAGCTTTCTTT.

The rearrangement uses TRBV13 and TRBJ2-3; D tentatively reads TRBD1 or TRBD2 (6 bases each). Trimming removed 7 bases from V and 2 bases from J, with 10 bases in between. There are 13 residues in the CDR3. Germline assignment: CDR1 PRHDT and CDR2 FYEKMQ (reference sequence). CDR3 residues: CASTWGATDTQYF. In DNA, the CDR3 is TGTGCCAGCACGTGGGGGGCCACAGATACGCAGTATTTT.

V and J are TRBV4-3 and TRBJ2-5, with 10 positions matching TRBD2. The CDR3 is made up of 16 amino acids. Trimming removed 1 base from V and 9 bases from J; junction bases left unmatched: 11. Per germline, CDR1 LGHNA and CDR2 YSLEER. CDR3 sequence reads: CASSQAVASGGGAQYF. The DNA for the CDR3 is TGCGCCAGCAGCCAAGCTGTGGCTAGCGGGGGAGGGGCCCAGTACTTC.

The chain joins TRBV20-1 to TRBJ1-2; D remains ambiguous. In germline, CDR1 is DFQATT, CDR2 SNEGSKA (reference sequence). The CDR3 has 11 amino acids. V was trimmed by 6 bases and J by 4 bases, leaving 9 bases between them. The DNA for the CDR3 is TGCAGTGCATTGCAAAGCTATGGCTACACCTTC. Translating gives CSALQSYGYTF.

This clone was seen a few times. The rearrangement joins TRBV7-2 to TRBJ1-5, with 8 positions matching TRBD1. The junction had 11 bases not matched to a gene; V was cut back by 6 bases and J by 10 bases. Germline V gene sequence: CDR1 SGHTA, CDR2 FQGNSA. This CDR3 comprises 14 residues. The chain's CDR3 is CASSYPGTGKPQHF. The CDR3 DNA sequence: TGTGCCAGCAGTTACCCCGGGACAGGCAAACCCCAGCATTTT.

The chain employs TRBV11-3 and TRBJ2-3; D not certain. This CDR3 contains 14 residues. V was clipped by 2 bases and J by 2 bases, with 8 bases between them. Germline CDR1 and CDR2: SGHNT and YENEEA. The CDR3 nucleotides read TGTGCCAGCAGCTTAAACTATTTCACAGATACGCAGTATTTT. Its translation: CASSLNYFTDTQYF.

The CDR3 here is CASSPIAGANVLTF. The CDR3 nucleotides read TGTGCCAGCAGCCCTATCGCTGGGGCCAACGTCCTGACTTTC. This rearrangement joins TRBV6-5 to TRBJ2-6; D gene unclear. This CDR3 is built from 14 residues. Germline V gene lookup returns CDR1 MNHEY and CDR2 SVGAGI. Trimming cost V 6 bases and J 2 bases, with 8 bases left between them.

This clone appeared a single time. The V and J genes are TRBV7-3 and TRBJ2-7; D remains ambiguous. Per the germline V gene, CDR1 is SGHTA and CDR2 is FQGTGA. CDR3 length: 12 amino acids. Deletions cut 5 bases from V and 1 base from J, with 6 bases between. Here the CDR3 DNA reads TGTGCCAGCAGCCTTAATTCCTACGAGCAGTACTTC. It is translated as CASSLNSYEQYF.